This entry features one T cell receptor (beta chain) sequence. V was shortened by 3 bases and J by 6 bases, with 5 bases between the two germline ends. Germline V gene sequence: CDR1 MDHEN, CDR2 SYDVKM. This CDR3 is built from 11 residues. This sample was taken from a study of blood T cell repertoires in COVID-19. Using immunoSEQ multiplex PCR, the repertoire was profiled, and TCRdb retains in-frame clones only, with some absent. This table has some 130,000 clones, roughly 80% appearing once. The sequenced sample consisted of peripheral blood. This clonotype was sampled from a man between 65 and 80 years old with acute or convalescent COVID-19. The rearrangement uses TRBV28 and TRBJ1-2; unclear D gene. The CDR3 DNA is TGTGCCAGCAGTTTGCAGAATGGCTACACCTTC. Residues: CASSLQNGYTF.